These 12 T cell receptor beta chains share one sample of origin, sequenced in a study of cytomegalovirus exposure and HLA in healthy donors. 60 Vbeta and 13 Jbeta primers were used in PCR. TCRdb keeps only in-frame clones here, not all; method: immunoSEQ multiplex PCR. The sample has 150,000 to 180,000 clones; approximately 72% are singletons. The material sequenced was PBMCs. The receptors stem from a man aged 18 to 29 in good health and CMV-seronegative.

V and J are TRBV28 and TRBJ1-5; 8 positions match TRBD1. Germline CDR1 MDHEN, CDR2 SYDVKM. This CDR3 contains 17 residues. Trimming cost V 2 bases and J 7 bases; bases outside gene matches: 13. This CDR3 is CASSLHTGGPARQPQHF. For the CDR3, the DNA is TGTGCCAGCAGTTTACATACAGGGGGTCCCGCGAGGCAGCCCCAGCATTTT.

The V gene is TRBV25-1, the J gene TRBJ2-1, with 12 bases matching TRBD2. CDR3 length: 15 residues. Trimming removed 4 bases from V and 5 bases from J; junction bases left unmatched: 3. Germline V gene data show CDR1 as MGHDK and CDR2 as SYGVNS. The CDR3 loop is CASSAWTSGDNEQFF. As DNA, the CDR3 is TGTGCCAGCAGTGCCTGGACTAGCGGGGACAATGAGCAGTTCTTC.

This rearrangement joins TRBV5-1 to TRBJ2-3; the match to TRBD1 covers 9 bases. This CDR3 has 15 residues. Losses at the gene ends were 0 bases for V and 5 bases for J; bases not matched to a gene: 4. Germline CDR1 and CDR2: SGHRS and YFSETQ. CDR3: CASSLGGQGKDTQYF. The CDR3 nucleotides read TGCGCCAGCAGCTTGGGGGGACAGGGAAAAGATACGCAGTATTTT.

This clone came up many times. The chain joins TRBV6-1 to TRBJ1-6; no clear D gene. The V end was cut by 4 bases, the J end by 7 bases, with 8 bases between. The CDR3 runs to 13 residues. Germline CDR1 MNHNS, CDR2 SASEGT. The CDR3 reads CASSGWENSPLHF. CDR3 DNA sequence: TGTGCCAGCAGTGGTTGGGAGAATTCACCCCTCCACTTT.

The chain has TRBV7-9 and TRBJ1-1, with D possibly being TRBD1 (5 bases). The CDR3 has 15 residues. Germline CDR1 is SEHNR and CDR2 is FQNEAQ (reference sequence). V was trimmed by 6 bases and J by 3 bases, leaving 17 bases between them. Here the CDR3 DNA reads TGTGCCAGCAGTTTCGGAGGAGGGGTCTACACTGAAGCTTTCTTT. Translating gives CASSFGGGVYTEAFF.

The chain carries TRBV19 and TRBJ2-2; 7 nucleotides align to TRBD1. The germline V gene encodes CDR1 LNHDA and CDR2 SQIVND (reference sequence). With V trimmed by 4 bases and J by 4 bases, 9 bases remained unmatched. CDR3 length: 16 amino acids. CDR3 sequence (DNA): TGTGCCAGTAGTAGGGCTCCAGGGGGTAGCACCGGGGAGCTGTTTTTT. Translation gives CASSRAPGGSTGELFF.

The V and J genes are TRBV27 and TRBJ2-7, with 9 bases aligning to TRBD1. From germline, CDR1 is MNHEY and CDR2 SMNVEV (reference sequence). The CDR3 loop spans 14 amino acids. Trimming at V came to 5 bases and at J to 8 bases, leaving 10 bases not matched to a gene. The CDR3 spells CASSPIQGARQQYV. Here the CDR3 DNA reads TGTGCCAGCAGTCCCATACAGGGGGCGCGACAGCAGTACGTC.

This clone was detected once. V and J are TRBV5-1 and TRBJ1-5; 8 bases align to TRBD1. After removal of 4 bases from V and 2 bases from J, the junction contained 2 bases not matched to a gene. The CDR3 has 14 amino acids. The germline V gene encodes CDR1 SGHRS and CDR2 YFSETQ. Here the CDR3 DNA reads TGCGCCAGCAGCCCGGACAGGGGCAATCAGCCCCAGCATTTT. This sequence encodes CASSPDRGNQPQHF. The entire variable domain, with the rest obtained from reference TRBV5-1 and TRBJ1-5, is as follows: KAGVTQTPRYLIKTRGQQVTLSCSPISGHRSVSWYQQTPGQGLQFLFEYFSETQRNKGNFPGRFSGRQFSNSRSEMNVSTLELGDSALYLCASSPDRGNQPQHFGDGTRLSIL.

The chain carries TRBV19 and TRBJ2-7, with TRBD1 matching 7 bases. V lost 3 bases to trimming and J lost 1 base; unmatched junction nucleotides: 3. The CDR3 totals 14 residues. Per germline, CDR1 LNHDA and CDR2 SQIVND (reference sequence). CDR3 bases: TGTGCCAGTAGTATCGGGGACAGTTCCTACGAGCAGTACTTC. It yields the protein CASSIGDSSYEQYF.

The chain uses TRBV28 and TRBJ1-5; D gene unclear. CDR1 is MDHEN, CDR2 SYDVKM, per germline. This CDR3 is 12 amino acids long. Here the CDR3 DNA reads TGTGTGGCCGGGGAGAGCAATCAGCCCCAGCATTTT. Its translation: CVAGESNQPQHF.

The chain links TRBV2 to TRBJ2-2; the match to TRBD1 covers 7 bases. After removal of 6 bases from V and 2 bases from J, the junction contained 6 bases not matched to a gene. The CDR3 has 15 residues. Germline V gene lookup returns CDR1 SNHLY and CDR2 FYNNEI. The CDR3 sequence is CASSVDRANTGELFF. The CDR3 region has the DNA TGTGCCAGCAGCGTCGACAGGGCTAACACCGGGGAGCTGTTTTTT.

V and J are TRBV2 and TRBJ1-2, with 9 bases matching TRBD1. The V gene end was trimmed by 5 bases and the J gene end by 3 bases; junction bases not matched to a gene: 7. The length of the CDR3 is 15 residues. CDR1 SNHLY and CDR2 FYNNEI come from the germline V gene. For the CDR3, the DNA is TGTGCCAGCAGTCAAACAGGGGGCGCCGACTATGGCTACACCTTC. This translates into CASSQTGGADYGYTF.